This T cell receptor (beta chain) stems from a study of CD8+ T cells in alopecia areata (dated by TCRdb to the late 2010s). Regarding the study in general: Treated patients were enrolled in an open-label pilot trial of oral tofacitinib at 5 to 10 mg twice daily for moderate-to-severe alopecia areata. Scalp clonality was compared across normal scalp (n=4), patchy alopecia areata scalp (n=8), and alopecia totalis/universalis scalp (n=8). In both human patients and the C3H/HeJ mouse model, the study applied high-throughput TCRbeta sequencing to look at T cell clonal expansion in alopecia areata. Amplification of TCRbeta CDR3 regions was done by immunoSEQ multiplex PCR using 35 Vbeta forward primers and 13 Jbeta reverse primers. In humans, TCRbeta sequencing was performed on scalp tissue and on sorted CD4+ and CD8+ peripheral blood T cells from healthy controls and from patients with patchy or totalis/universalis alopecia areata. RNA was extracted with the PAXgene miRNA kit for fixed scalp, the miRNeasy kit for PBMCs, and the RNeasy kit for mouse skin. Patients received tofacitinib for 6 to 18 months and were then followed off drug for 6 months to check for delayed response and recurrence. For the treated patients, the SALT score, which quantifies what percentage of scalp surface area is affected, served as the measure of disease severity. Tofacitinib-treated patients had biopsies at baseline and at 4 and 24 weeks of treatment, with a later scalp biopsy in several patients.

Including the terminal cysteine and phenylalanine, the CDR3 comprises 13 residues. Just the 39-base CDR3 DNA is kept, in frame starting at base 1. V is pared back by 5 bases and J by 1 base, with 8 bases lying between the germline termini. Sequences SGHTA (CDR1) and FQGTGA (CDR2) are obtained from the germline V gene. What the work shows at the level of the full study, not this receptor alone: Compared with normal scalp, lesional scalp, particularly in alopecia totalis/universalis, had higher clonality and more expanded CD8+ clones, which suggests antigenic drive. Because the treated cohort was small and had just a single nonresponder, larger studies are needed to establish links between baseline CD8+ expansion and response. With tofacitinib, both scalp clonality and the number of expanded CD8+ clones among the top 100 scalp clones went down significantly. Many expanded lesional clones were found to persist in scalp and blood during tofacitinib treatment, and relapse after treatment cessation may be partly explained by this persistence. Shared TCR sequences between patients were less evident than in mice, which may be partly attributable to HLA diversity in the patient population. Unlike mouse skin, which is dominated by gammadelta T cells, normal human skin has resident alphabeta T cells that are also sequenced, and this complicates analysis of the scalp TCR repertoire.

What this sample's treatment or condition label stands for: oral pan-JAK inhibitor, 5-10 mg twice daily. Peripheral blood and lesional scalp punch biopsies were obtained from patients with alopecia areata. After PBMCs were isolated by density centrifugation and stained for CD3, CD4 and CD8, a FACSAria was used to sort CD4+ and CD8+ T cells. Receptor libraries were prepared by the immunoSEQ multiplex PCR assay. To provide template for TCR sequencing, every sample had RNA extracted and reverse transcribed into cDNA. First-strand cDNA was synthesized with SuperScript III using a 2:1 mix of oligo-dT and random hexamers. A synthetic immune receptor repertoire was used to measure amplification bias, and any remaining bias was corrected computationally. In the original analysis: Raw reads were preprocessed to remove errors, and CDR3 was defined by IMGT conventions from the conserved cysteine to phenylalanine. Clonality was computed as 1 minus the Shannon entropy, with the entropy normalized by log2 of the number of productive unique TCRs. Whether scalp clones were CD4 or CD8 was inferred by matching scalp TCRbeta sequences against CD4 and CD8 repertoires sorted from blood. TCRdb carries this immuneACCESS record with in-frame sequences only. Its versions omit some clonotypes, under half of them owing to an unresolved V gene in the studies checked, with the rest unexplained. That table is the source of V, J and clone size, and D and trimming were worked out from the DNA. The sample table holds about 210,000 clones, of which around 66% were seen once. Of the sample, 0.95% to 1.5% is held by the ten largest clones.

As regards this clone: The antigen this receptor binds is unknown. Base-call qualities are not available, and no considerably larger clone is one nucleotide away.

Here the chain combines TRBV7-3 and TRBJ2-5; the D segment could be TRBD2, given 5 matching bases. The sequence came from a human donor with alopecia areata. The sequenced sample was CD4+ T cells sorted from blood, obtained between weeks 43 and 45, from a patient treated with tofacitinib. In nucleotides, the sequence is TGTGCCAGCAGCCCGGGGAGCCAAGAGACCCAGTACTTC. The encoded protein is CASSPGSQETQYF.